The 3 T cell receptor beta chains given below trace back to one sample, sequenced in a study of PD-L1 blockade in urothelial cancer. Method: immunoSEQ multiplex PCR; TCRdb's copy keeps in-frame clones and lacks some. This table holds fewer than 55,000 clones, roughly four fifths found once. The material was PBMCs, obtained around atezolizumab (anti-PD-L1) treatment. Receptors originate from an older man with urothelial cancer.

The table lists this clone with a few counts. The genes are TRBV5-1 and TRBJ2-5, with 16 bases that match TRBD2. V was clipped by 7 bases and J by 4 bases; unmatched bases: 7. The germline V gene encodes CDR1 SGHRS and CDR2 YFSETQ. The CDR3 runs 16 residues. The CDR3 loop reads CASSTGLAGGGETQYF. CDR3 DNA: TGCGCCAGCTCCACGGGACTAGCGGGGGGGGGAGAGACCCAGTACTTC.

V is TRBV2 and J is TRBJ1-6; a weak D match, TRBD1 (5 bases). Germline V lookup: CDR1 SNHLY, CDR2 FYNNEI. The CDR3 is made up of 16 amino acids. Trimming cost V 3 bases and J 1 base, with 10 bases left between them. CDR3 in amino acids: CASSEQGISYNSPLHF. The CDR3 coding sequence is TGTGCCAGCAGTGAGCAGGGCATTTCCTATAATTCACCCCTCCACTTT.

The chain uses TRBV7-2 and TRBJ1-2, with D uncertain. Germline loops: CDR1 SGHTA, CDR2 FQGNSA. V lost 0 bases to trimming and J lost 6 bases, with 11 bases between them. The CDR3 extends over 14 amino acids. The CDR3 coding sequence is TGTGCCAGCAGCTTAGCGGGGAGTACGGATGGCTACACCTTC. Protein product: CASSLAGSTDGYTF.